What follows are 2 T cell receptor beta chains derived from one specimen sequenced in a study of Tregs in tolerant kidney transplant recipients. Only in-frame clones appear in the TCRdb table, and some are missing; sequencing was by immunoSEQ multiplex PCR. This listing includes about 48,000 clones. The input for sequencing was CD4+ T cells from blood, taken before the transplant. The receptors were sampled from a human donor who received a combined kidney and bone marrow transplant.

A note on this clone: The read gets to within 3 residues of the CDR3 end, and the germline J gene fills in the rest. The genes are TRBV20-1 and TRBJ1-1, with 8 bases fitting TRBD1. This CDR3 is built from 13 residues. Germline CDR1 is DFQATT and CDR2 is SNEGSKA (reference sequence). The ends lost 1 base at V and 6 bases at J; junction bases unmatched: 4. Incomplete CDR3 DNA: TGCAGTGCTAGAGGGACAGGGTACTCTGAA. This sequence encodes CSARGTGYSE. The entire CDR3 reads CSARGTGYSEAFF.

Remarks on this clone: With the read ending 3 residues before the CDR3 end, the germline J gene is used to fill in that end. V usage is TRBV10-3 and J usage is TRBJ2-3; TRBD1 might be the D (5 bases). There are 13 residues in the CDR3. The V gene's germline CDR1 is ENHRY and CDR2 SYGVKD. CDR3 residues: CAISDVQARTQYF. Incomplete CDR3 DNA: TGTGCCATCAGTGACGTACAGGCTAGGACG.